This entry concerns a single T cell receptor beta chain. Its antigen is unidentified. Each of the sorted populations had a purity greater than 98%. This record comes from a study of beta chain features in type 1 diabetes. Overall study findings and caveats: Moderate but significant shortening of TCRB CDR3s was recorded in all four CD4+ subsets from Type 1 diabetes patients.

V was cut by 0 bases and J by 3 bases, with 12 bases left in between. CDR3 length: 15 amino acids. In germline, CDR1 is SGDLS, CDR2 YYNGEE. All of the isolated RNA was reverse transcribed, so expressed TCRB transcripts were sequenced. Around 3.57 million reads was the average for naive, central memory and regulatory T cell samples. The table came from immunoSEQ multiplex PCR; TCRdb's copy has only in-frame clones and leaves some out. There are some 360,000 clones in the sample; 8% to 10% occur only once, and 0.6% lies in the top ten. This receptor was obtained from a man aged 25-45 years with type 1 diabetes. The specimen sequenced was central memory CD4+ T cells from blood. The V call is TRBV9, the J call TRBJ1-1; D is uncertain. The CDR3 bases are TGTGCCAGCAGCGTAGTCCCGGTGGCGGACACTGAAGCTTTCTTT. As protein: CASSVVPVADTEAFF.